The clone carrying this T cell receptor beta chain was seen only a few times. Original processing methods: Amplification of reference gene primers provided the estimated nucleated cell counts. Measured with immunoSEQ multiplex PCR; TCRdb has only the in-frame clones, and not every one. Clonal size and the V and J genes are those of that table, whereas D and trimming came from the DNA. The sample yields about 160,000 clones, 70% to 90% seen once. This sample is drawn from a study of blood T cell repertoires in COVID-19. Participant-given clinical history determined each cohort assignment. The study counted Cohort 3 donors as recovered given two negative PCRs, clearance, or symptom resolution. V lost 4 bases, J lost 8 bases, and 11 bases lay in between. The CDR3 extends over 11 amino acids. Germline CDR1 reads SQVTM; CDR2 reads ANQGSEA.

The TCR sequence derives from a man aged 35-49 years who had recovered from COVID-19. Source material: PBMCs or T cells enriched from blood (not recorded which). The chain has TRBV29-1 and TRBJ1-2; a possible D gene is TRBD1 (5 bases). CDR3 sequence (DNA): TGCAGCGTTGGCGAAGGGGTAGGCTACACCTTC. Residues: CSVGEGVGYTF.